The 28 T cell receptor beta chains listed next were all sequenced from one sample in a study of CD8+CD57+ T cells in acquired aplastic anemia. TCR beta VDJ and CDR3 were profiled, and genomic DNA was the template. TCRdb re-analysed the reads in MiXCR, keeping a single row per CDR3 protein. This sample yields a few hundred thousand distinct CDR3 sequences, of which around 60% are seen a single time; around 8% belongs to the top ten. Sequenced sample: sorted CD4+, CD8+, or CD8+CD57+ T cells (not recorded which) from PBMCs. These receptors were taken from a human donor with severe aplastic anemia or a healthy control (not recorded which).

This clonotype was observed a handful of times. V usage is TRBV28 and J usage is TRBJ2-2, with D tentatively TRBD2 (5 bases). Trimming stripped 5 bases from V and 3 bases from J, with 13 bases between. Looked up from germline, CDR1 is MDHEN and CDR2 is SYDVKM. The CDR3 loop spans 15 amino acids. Here the CDR3 reads CASSEGQIDTGELFF. For the CDR3, the DNA is TGTGCCAGCAGTGAGGGCCAAATAGACACCGGGGAGCTGTTTTTT.

This clonotype was counted ten times or more. The V call is TRBV5-8, the J call TRBJ2-1; TRBD1 aligns across 8 bases. Germline V gene lookup returns CDR1 SGHTS and CDR2 YDEGEE. This CDR3 region has 16 residues. The trim removed 7 bases at V and 6 bases at J, leaving 15 bases unmatched. The CDR3 reads CASAPARGQAINEQFF. The CDR3 nucleotides are TGTGCCAGCGCCCCCGCTAGGGGACAGGCCATCAATGAGCAGTTCTTC.

This chain joins TRBV15 and TRBJ2-7; possible D gene TRBD2, 6 bases. The CDR3 contains 17 residues. V dropped 0 bases and J dropped 2 bases, with 17 bases sitting between them. Germline V lookup: CDR1 LNHNV, CDR2 YYDKDF (reference sequence). CDR3 in amino acids: CATSRELVRRGAYEQYF. For the CDR3, the DNA is TGTGCCACCAGCAGAGAATTAGTCCGGCGGGGAGCCTACGAGCAGTACTTC.

This clonotype appeared once. The rearrangement joins TRBV20-1 to TRBJ2-7; 8 bases map to TRBD1. The germline V gene has CDR1 DFQATT and CDR2 SNEGSKA (reference sequence). With V trimmed by 0 bases and J by 2 bases, 6 bases remained unmatched. CDR3 length: 15 residues. CDR3 DNA sequence: TGCAGTGCTAGAGATTTAGGGACAGGTACCTACGAGCAGTACTTC. The encoded protein is CSARDLGTGTYEQYF.

This chain joins TRBV20-1 and TRBJ1-5; D perhaps matches TRBD1 (5 bases). Trimming cost V 2 bases and J 6 bases, with 8 bases left between them. CDR1 and CDR2 from the germline V gene are DFQATT and SNEGSKA (reference sequence). This CDR3 spans 12 amino acids. CDR3 amino acids: CSARPGGQPQHF. In DNA, the CDR3 is TGCAGTGCTAGACCCGGGGGTCAGCCCCAGCATTTT.

The chain links TRBV7-2 to TRBJ2-2; no clear D gene. Germline CDR1 is SGHTA and CDR2 is FQGNSA. Trimming took 7 bases from V and 8 from J, leaving 20 bases between them. The CDR3 is 15 residues long. The chain's CDR3 is CASTPILQFVGELFF. Here the CDR3 DNA reads TGTGCCAGCACCCCAATCTTACAATTTGTAGGGGAGCTGTTTTTT. The complete variable domain, with remaining parts taken from reference TRBV7-2 and TRBJ2-2, reads GAGVSQSPSNKVTEKGKDVELRCDPISGHTALYWYRQSLGQGLEFLIYFQGNSAPDKSGLPSDRFSAERTGGSVSTLTIQRTQQEDSAVYLCASTPILQFVGELFFGEGSRLTVL.

This clonotype was detected only a few times. A read error may produce the germline difference seen at one junction end. The chain combines TRBV20-1 with TRBJ2-7; 7 bases line up with TRBD2. This CDR3 spans 11 amino acids. The germline CDR1 and CDR2 sequences are DFQATT and SNEGSKA (reference sequence). The CDR3 DNA sequence: TGCAGTGCTGGACTAGTGGGCGAGCAGTACTTT. This gives the protein CSAGLVGEQYF.

This sequence joins TRBV6-4 and TRBJ1-5; maybe TRBD1 (5 bases). Germline V gene lookup returns CDR1 MRHNA and CDR2 SNTAGT. The CDR3 is 13 amino acids. The V gene lost 4 bases and the J gene lost 5 bases, with 9 bases spanning the gap. In DNA, the CDR3 is TGTGCCAGCAGTGGGGACCTATATCAGCCCCAGCATTTT. Protein product: CASSGDLYQPQHF.

The CDR3 DNA follows: TGCGTCTCGGGACGGGGGTCGGGCACTGAAGCTTTCTTT. Translated: CVSGRGSGTEAFF. V and J are TRBV10-1 and TRBJ1-1; TRBD1 might be the D (5 bases). From germline, CDR1 is WNHNN and CDR2 SYGVQD (reference sequence). The CDR3 consists of 13 residues.

The chain has TRBV7-2 and TRBJ2-3, with 8 positions matching TRBD2. With 3 bases clipped from V and 3 bases from J, the junction kept 5 bases outside the gene matches. The CDR3 contains 15 residues. The V gene's germline CDR1 is SGHTA and CDR2 FQGNSA. This chain's CDR3 is CASSFRLAITDTQYF. The CDR3, as DNA: TGTGCCAGCAGCTTCAGACTAGCGATAACAGATACGCAGTATTTT.

On this clonotype: A read error may explain this, as a much larger clone is one base away. The genes are TRBV12-3 or TRBV12-4 and TRBJ1-1, with D possibly being TRBD1 (5 bases). This CDR3 has 20 amino acids. V shed 2 bases and J shed 1 base, with 26 bases lying between them. The CDR3 here is CASSLPLFRGSRIKNTEAFF. The CDR3 region has the DNA TGTGCCAGCAGTTTACCTCTTTTTCGGGGCAGTCGAATCAAGAACACTGAAGCTTTCTTT.

J is TRBJ1-2 and V is TRBV13; the match to TRBD1 covers 11 bases. Germline CDR1 PRHDT, CDR2 FYEKMQ (reference sequence). The ends lost 5 bases at V and 7 bases at J; junction bases unmatched: 9. The CDR3 is 15 residues long. CDR3 bases: TGTGCCAGCAGCAAGGGACAGGGGGAGCGTGGTGGCTACACCTTC. Amino acids: CASSKGQGERGGYTF.

This clonotype has more than one count but fewer than ten. The DNA of the CDR3 is TGTGCCAGCAGTCCGACTAGCGGCACCTACGAGCAGTACTTC. Translation gives CASSPTSGTYEQYF. The chain is built from TRBV2 and TRBJ2-7; 9 bases align to TRBD2. This CDR3 region has 14 residues. V was pared by 5 bases and J by 2 bases, with 4 bases of the junction left unmatched. Germline assignment: CDR1 SNHLY and CDR2 FYNNEI.

The rearrangement uses TRBV7-7 and TRBJ2-2, with D hard to call. V was trimmed by 2 bases and J by 7 bases, leaving 8 bases between them. The CDR3 runs to 13 residues. Germline V gives CDR1 SSHAT, CDR2 FNYEAQ (reference sequence). Written as DNA, the CDR3 is TGTGCCAGCAGCTTAAGCCTGGGCGGGGAGCTGTTTTTT. Translated: CASSLSLGGELFF.

The chain uses TRBV6-5 and TRBJ2-2; D unresolved. V was clipped by 0 bases and J by 2 bases, with 4 bases between them. Looked up from germline, CDR1 is MNHEY and CDR2 is SVGAGI. This CDR3 comprises 14 residues. The CDR3 DNA reads TGTGCCAGCAGTTACTCCGGTAACACCGGGGAGCTGTTTTTT. The encoded protein is CASSYSGNTGELFF.

The V call is TRBV20-1, the J call TRBJ2-1; unclear D gene. The V end lost 0 bases, the J end lost 1 base, and 10 bases lay between the germline ends. The germline V gene has CDR1 DFQATT and CDR2 SNEGSKA (reference sequence). CDR3 size: 15 residues. CDR3 region: CSARDRLGSYNEQFF. CDR3 DNA sequence: TGCAGTGCTAGAGACCGCCTCGGATCCTACAATGAGCAGTTCTTC.

The chain recombines TRBV20-1 with TRBJ2-7; 8 nucleotides line up with TRBD2. The CDR3 is 14 residues long. In germline, CDR1 is DFQATT, CDR2 SNEGSKA (reference sequence). Trimming took 3 bases from V and 2 from J; bases not matched to a gene: 6. CDR3 DNA: TGCAGTGCTAGTTATACTAGCGGTACCTACGAGCAGTACTTC. It translates to CSASYTSGTYEQYF.

This clonotype was counted ten times or more. The gene calls are TRBV10-3 and TRBJ1-5, with D unclear. Germline CDR1 ENHRY, CDR2 SYGVKD. V was shortened by 3 bases and J by 6 bases, with 9 bases between the two germline ends. The CDR3 is 13 amino acids. CDR3 sequence reads: CAISEVGFQPQHF. CDR3 DNA sequence: TGTGCCATCAGTGAAGTGGGATTTCAGCCCCAGCATTTT.

This chain joins TRBV20-1 and TRBJ1-2, with 8 bases identical to TRBD1. The germline V gene encodes CDR1 DFQATT and CDR2 SNEGSKA (reference sequence). Trimming removed 1 base from V and 4 bases from J; junction bases left unmatched: 11. The CDR3 contains 16 residues. The CDR3 DNA reads TGCAGTGCTAGAGCGACAATCGCAGGGGGCCCCTATGGCTACACCTTC. Residues: CSARATIAGGPYGYTF.

The chain joins TRBV12-3 or TRBV12-4 to TRBJ1-1, with D hard to call. V lost 6 bases to trimming and J lost 2 bases, with 13 bases between them. The CDR3 spans 14 residues. CDR3 in DNA: TGTGCCAGCAGCTACTCTCTAGCAAACACTGAAGCTTTCTTT. Amino acids: CASSYSLANTEAFF.

Only one count was recorded for this clonotype. The rearrangement joins TRBV10-3 to TRBJ1-2; a weak D match, TRBD1 (5 bases). The length of the CDR3 is 15 residues. Germline V gene sequence: CDR1 ENHRY, CDR2 SYGVKD. Trimming left V 1 base short and J 2 bases short, with 11 bases between. This CDR3 is CAISEFRQTNYGYTF. The CDR3 nucleotides are TGTGCCATCAGTGAGTTCCGACAGACAAACTATGGCTACACCTTC.

This chain joins TRBV9 and TRBJ2-1; tentative D call: TRBD1 (6 bases). V lost 2 bases, J lost 3 bases, and 12 bases lay in between. This CDR3 has 15 amino acids. Germline-derived CDR1 and CDR2 are SGDLS and YYNGEE. The CDR3 is CASSVSGEFYNEQFF. DNA for the CDR3: TGTGCCAGCAGCGTTTCAGGGGAGTTCTACAATGAGCAGTTCTTC.

This clonotype was picked up many times. This sequence joins TRBV24-1 and TRBJ2-3; TRBD2 might be the D (7 bases). V was clipped by 3 bases and J by 5 bases, with 14 bases between them. The V gene's germline CDR1 is KGHDR and CDR2 SFDVKD. CDR3 length: 15 amino acids. This CDR3 is CATSDPRGAGDTQYF. DNA of the CDR3: TGTGCCACCAGTGATCCCCGGGGGGCGGGAGATACGCAGTATTTT.

The count of this clonotype is one. Lacking the conserved final phenylalanine or tryptophan, this CDR3 likely reflects a read error. The J gene is TRBJ2-1, the V gene TRBV7-9; TRBD2 is a possible D gene (6 bases). Between the trimmed V and J ends, which lost 3 bases and 1 base, there was a span of 13 bases. This CDR3 region has 16 residues. Germline lookup yields CDR1 SEHNR and CDR2 FQNEAQ (reference sequence). CDR3 in amino acids: CASSLEDGRSYNEQFL. CDR3 bases: TGTGCCAGCAGCTTGGAGGACGGGAGATCCTACAATGAGCAGTTCCTC.

Points on this clonotype: At one end the junction does not follow the germline gene, possibly because of a read error. The genes are TRBV6-5 and TRBJ2-5; 9 bases align to TRBD2. The CDR3 length is 16 residues. The germline CDR1 and CDR2 sequences are MNHEY and SVGAGI. The DNA for the CDR3 is TGTGCCATCAGTGAGTCGTTTAGCGGGGGCCAAGAGACCCAGTACTTC. Translated: CAISESFSGGQETQYF.

This chain connects TRBV9 to TRBJ1-1; tentatively, D is TRBD1 (5 bases). V was pared by 4 bases and J by 4 bases, with 8 bases between. Germline CDR1 reads SGDLS; CDR2 reads YYNGEE. The length of the CDR3 is 12 residues. The CDR3 here is CASSSRATEAFF. DNA of the CDR3: TGTGCCAGCAGCTCCAGGGCCACTGAAGCTTTCTTT.

DNA of the CDR3: TGTGCCAGCAGCACGACAGGGTACGGCGAGCAGTACTTC. Translating gives CASSTTGYGEQYF. This chain connects TRBV7-6 to TRBJ2-7; 7 nucleotides agree with TRBD1. V was clipped by 5 bases and J by 6 bases; unmatched bases: 7. Looked up from germline, CDR1 is SGHVS and CDR2 is FNYEAQ. CDR3 length equals 13 residues.

Worth noting for this clonotype: A junction end diverges from the germline sequence, so it may reflect a read error. The chain couples TRBV7-7 to TRBJ1-1, with D hard to call. The germline V gene encodes CDR1 SSHAT and CDR2 FNYEAQ (reference sequence). CDR3 length equals 14 residues. The DNA of the CDR3 is TGTGCTAGCAGCTTTGCTCGGTTGAACGCTGAAGCTTCCTTT. This codes for CASSFARLNAEASF. The full variable domain, rest sourced from reference TRBV7-7 and TRBJ1-1, is GAGVSQSPRYKVTKRGQDVTLRCDPISSHATLYWYQQALGQGPEFLTYFNYEAQPDKSGLPSDRFSAERPEGSISTLTIQRTEQRDSAMYRCASSFARLNAEASFGQGTRLTVV.